Below, 29 T cell receptor beta chains from the same sample are listed, as sequenced in a study of T cells after yellow fever vaccination (dated by TCRdb to between 2019 and 2020). The treatment or condition tag for this specimen amounts to: live attenuated yellow fever vaccine strain. The library relied on 5' RACE. Sequencer: Illumina NovaSeq 6000. In-frame beta chains were kept once TCRdb had trimmed the public reads at Q25 with fastp and called clones with MiXCR. Each CDR3 protein appears once, grouped with its most common genes and DNA. Here the sample has approximately 330,000 distinct CDR3 sequences; roughly an eighth occur a single time. Together, the top ten hold approximately 3.4% of the sample. Specimen: CD4+ T cells sorted from PBMCs, collected 15 days after the yellow fever booster vaccination. All receptors derive from a young man who received the YFV17D yellow fever vaccine.

The rearrangement uses TRBV5-6 and TRBJ2-2, with 9 positions matching TRBD2. The germline CDR1 and CDR2 sequences are SGHDT and YYEEEE. The CDR3 sequence is 17 residues long. Trimming at V came to 0 bases and at J to 0 bases, leaving 3 bases not matched to a gene. CDR3 region: CASSLVTSGTNTGELFF. As DNA, the CDR3 is TGTGCCAGCAGCTTGGTGACTAGCGGAACGAACACCGGGGAGCTGTTTTTT.

This chain links TRBV11-2 with TRBJ2-3, with TRBD2 matching 9 bases. Unmatched junction bases numbered 5, after V lost 1 base and J lost 3 bases. CDR1 SGHAT and CDR2 FQNNGV come from the germline V gene. This CDR3 region has 16 residues. Written as DNA, the CDR3 is TGTGCCAGCAGCTTAGCCCTAACTAGCGGGACAGATACGCAGTATTTT. Protein sequence: CASSLALTSGTDTQYF.

This clonotype was counted a few times. The DNA for the CDR3 is TGTGCCAGCAGTTATGCGGGGTTTGGAAACACCATATATTTT. Protein: CASSYAGFGNTIYF. The chain combines TRBV6-2 or TRBV6-3 with TRBJ1-3; D uncertain. Germline V gives CDR1 MNHEY, CDR2 SVGEGT. V was trimmed by 3 bases and J by 3 bases, leaving 9 bases between them. The CDR3 spans 14 residues.

The V and J genes are TRBV20-1 and TRBJ1-2; D remains ambiguous. The CDR3 contains 13 residues. The V and J ends lost 0 bases and 7 bases respectively, with 12 bases between them. Germline values: CDR1 DFQATT, CDR2 SNEGSKA (reference sequence). CDR3 sequence reads: CSARDNLARGYTF. CDR3 sequence (DNA): TGCAGTGCTAGAGATAATTTGGCGCGTGGCTACACCTTC.

Only a few counts were recorded for this clonotype. V gene TRBV12-3 or TRBV12-4 combines with J gene TRBJ1-2, with D possibly matching TRBD1 (5 bases). V was pared by 4 bases and J by 6 bases, with 9 bases between. This CDR3 contains 12 residues. CDR3 sequence: CASSSGRHGYTF. Written as DNA, the CDR3 is TGTGCCAGCAGTTCGGGACGCCATGGCTACACCTTC.

The gene calls are TRBV5-1 and TRBJ2-6; D ambiguous. The CDR3 consists of 18 residues. In germline, CDR1 is SGHRS, CDR2 YFSETQ. V was trimmed by 1 base and J by 2 bases, leaving 16 bases between them. The CDR3 DNA reads as TGCGCCAGCAGCTTGTGGCAGGACCCTACCCCTGGGGCCAACGTCCTGACTTTC. This encodes CASSLWQDPTPGANVLTF.

This chain links TRBV5-5 with TRBJ1-4; no reliable D call. Germline V gives CDR1 SGHKS, CDR2 YYEKEE (reference sequence). The ends were cut back, 4 bases at V and 2 bases at J, with 9 bases in the middle. There are 14 residues in the CDR3. CDR3 coding DNA: TGTGCCAGCAGCGCACTCACGACTAATGAAAAACTGTTTTTT. This gives the protein CASSALTTNEKLFF.

The sample holds a few counts of this clonotype. This chain links TRBV29-1 with TRBJ2-1; 7 nucleotides line up with TRBD1. The J segment lost 2 bases and the V segment lost 4 bases, leaving 2 bases of the junction unmatched. Germline assignment: CDR1 SQVTM and CDR2 ANQGSEA. The CDR3 has 13 amino acids. The DNA of the CDR3 is TGCAGCGTTGGTGACAGGGCCTACAATGAGCAGTTCTTC. Translating it yields CSVGDRAYNEQFF.

The sample holds a few counts of this clonotype. The V gene is TRBV29-1, the J gene TRBJ2-6; unclear D gene. There are 14 residues in the CDR3. Germline loops: CDR1 SQVTM, CDR2 ANQGSEA. The CDR3 sequence is CALERSSGANVLTF. The CDR3 coding sequence is TGCGCCCTCGAACGGAGCTCTGGGGCCAACGTCCTGACTTTC.

This rearrangement joins TRBV14 to TRBJ1-6; D remains unclear. This CDR3 region has 15 residues. V lost 0 bases and J 5 bases, leaving 8 bases between the germline ends. CDR1 and CDR2 from the germline V gene are SGHDN and FVKESK. CDR3 sequence: CASSQDRLHNSPLHF. The CDR3 region has the DNA TGTGCCAGCAGCCAAGACAGACTCCATAATTCACCCCTCCACTTT. The full variable domain, completed using reference TRBV14 and TRBJ1-6, is EAGVTQFPSHSVIEKGQTVTLRCDPISGHDNLYWYRRVMGKEIKFLLHFVKESKQDESGMPNNRFLAERTGGTYSTLKVQPAELEDSGVYFCASSQDRLHNSPLHFGNGTRLTVT.

The gene calls are TRBV11-2 and TRBJ2-6; 8 bases match TRBD1. Germline values: CDR1 SGHAT, CDR2 FQNNGV. The CDR3 runs 18 residues. V shed 2 bases, J shed 2 bases, and the junction held 8 bases outside the gene matches. CDR3 amino acids: CASSLRTGLSAGANVLTF. The CDR3 nucleotides are TGTGCCAGCAGCTTAAGGACAGGGTTATCTGCTGGGGCCAACGTCCTGACTTTC.

The rearrangement joins TRBV7-2 to TRBJ2-3; 7 nucleotides align to TRBD1. The CDR3 spans 15 residues. Trimming removed 5 bases from V and 0 bases from J; junction bases left unmatched: 5. Germline CDR1 and CDR2: SGHTA and FQGNSA. CDR3 DNA sequence: TGTGCCAGCAGCCAACGGACAGGCAGCACAGATACGCAGTATTTT. Its translation: CASSQRTGSTDTQYF.

The sample holds many counts of this clonotype. This CDR3 is CAIMGGGAFSDTQYF. The DNA for the CDR3 is TGTGCCATCATGGGCGGGGGGGCCTTTTCAGATACGCAGTATTTT. V gene TRBV10-3 combines with J gene TRBJ2-3, with TRBD2 identical over 9 bases. V lost 7 bases to trimming and J lost 4 bases; unmatched junction nucleotides: 9. Per germline, CDR1 ENHRY and CDR2 SYGVKD. The CDR3 is 15 amino acids.

This clonotype was counted a few times. The CDR3 loop is CASSPRAGDHNEQYV. The CDR3 region has the DNA TGTGCCAGCTCACCACGGGCAGGGGATCACAACGAGCAGTACGTC. The chain has TRBV18 and TRBJ2-7; D might be TRBD1 (6 bases). Germline V gene lookup returns CDR1 KGHSH and CDR2 LQKENI. CDR3 length: 15 amino acids. The V gene lost 1 base and the J gene lost 5 bases, with 15 bases spanning the gap.

This clonotype has a handful of counts. The chain carries TRBV12-3 or TRBV12-4 and TRBJ2-7; 7 bases match TRBD2. Trimming removed 7 bases from V and 2 bases from J; junction bases left unmatched: 5. There are 13 residues in the CDR3. CDR3 in DNA: TGTGCCAGCACCAGAGGACTAGCCTACGAGCAGTACTTC. Protein: CASTRGLAYEQYF.

This clonotype was counted at least ten times. This chain joins TRBV20-1 and TRBJ2-3; D ambiguous. Trimming left V 3 bases short and J 0 bases short, with 10 bases between. The CDR3 spans 14 residues. Germline lookup yields CDR1 DFQATT and CDR2 SNEGSKA (reference sequence). DNA of the CDR3: TGCAGTGCTAGCGACGATCCTAGCACAGATACGCAGTATTTT. Translated, it gives CSASDDPSTDTQYF.

This clonotype was detected only a few times. V usage is TRBV20-1 and J usage is TRBJ1-3; D call uncertain. Trimming stripped 6 bases from V and 6 bases from J, with 9 bases between. The germline CDR1 and CDR2 sequences are DFQATT and SNEGSKA (reference sequence). This CDR3 has 11 residues. In nucleotides, the CDR3 is TGCAGTGCCCCGTCAGAAAACACCATATATTTT. Translating gives CSAPSENTIYF.

This clonotype was counted ten times or more. The J gene is TRBJ2-1, the V gene TRBV7-2; TRBD1 matches at 11 bases. V lost 2 bases and J lost 5; bases outside the gene matches: 5. The germline V gene has CDR1 SGHTA and CDR2 FQGNSA. The CDR3 runs 16 residues. The CDR3 coding sequence is TGTGCCAGCAGCTTAACCGGGACAGGGGGACACAATGAGCAGTTCTTC. This translates into CASSLTGTGGHNEQFF.

This clonotype was seen a handful of times. The chain combines TRBV7-3 with TRBJ2-3; the D gene is possibly TRBD2 (5 bases). V lost 0 bases to trimming and J lost 1 base, with 11 bases between them. Germline V lookup: CDR1 SGHTA, CDR2 FQGTGA. The CDR3 runs to 16 residues. The CDR3 region is CASSLTAGLGTDTQYF. CDR3 DNA: TGTGCCAGCAGCTTAACTGCGGGTCTTGGCACAGATACGCAGTATTTT.

This clonotype was seen only a few times. J is TRBJ2-3 and V is TRBV9; 10 bases are shared with TRBD2. The ends lost 2 bases at V and 4 bases at J; junction bases unmatched: 10. This CDR3 comprises 17 residues. CDR1 and CDR2 (germline): SGDLS, YYNGEE. The CDR3 region has the DNA TGTGCCAGCAGCGTGAGGATCAGCGGGGGGGCAGCAGATACGCAGTATTTT. Amino acids: CASSVRISGGAADTQYF. The entire variable domain, with the rest obtained from reference TRBV9 and TRBJ2-3, is as follows: DSGVTQTPKHLITATGQRVTLRCSPRSGDLSVYWYQQSLDQGLQFLIQYYNGEERAKGNILERFSAQQFPDLHSELNLSSLELGDSALYFCASSVRISGGAADTQYFGPGTRLTVL.

The V gene is TRBV7-6, the J gene TRBJ2-1; TRBD2 aligns across 7 bases. The V gene's germline CDR1 is SGHVS and CDR2 FNYEAQ. V was clipped by 11 bases and J by 0 bases; unmatched bases: 10. CDR3 length equals 15 residues. The CDR3 nucleotides are TGTGCCGTTCGGGGTGGCGGGAGCTCCTACAATGAGCAGTTCTTC. Its translation is CAVRGGGSSYNEQFF.

Only a few counts were recorded for this clonotype. V is TRBV4-1 and J is TRBJ1-3; D is unresolved. Trimming took off 5 bases at V and 8 bases at J, with 25 bases between the two ends. Germline V gene lookup returns CDR1 MGHRA and CDR2 YSYEKL. This CDR3 has 17 residues. The CDR3 loop reads CASSNSPLVGARDTIYF. DNA for the CDR3: TGCGCCAGCAGCAACAGTCCCCTCGTGGGCGCCCGGGACACCATATATTTT.

This clonotype has a handful of counts. The chain couples TRBV5-1 to TRBJ1-1; possible D gene TRBD1, 6 bases. This CDR3 comprises 14 residues. Trimming left V 0 bases short and J 3 bases short, with 9 bases between. Germline V gene lookup returns CDR1 SGHRS and CDR2 YFSETQ. CDR3 protein: CASSLDRVDTEAFF. DNA of the CDR3: TGCGCCAGCAGCTTGGACAGGGTGGACACTGAAGCTTTCTTT.

The gene calls are TRBV7-2 and TRBJ2-1; unclear D gene. Trimming stripped 2 bases from V and 5 bases from J, with 10 bases between. Germline V gene data show CDR1 as SGHTA and CDR2 as FQGNSA. The CDR3 contains 14 residues. The CDR3 here is CASSLSHDNNEQFF. The CDR3 nucleotides are TGTGCCAGCAGCTTATCCCACGATAACAATGAGCAGTTCTTC.

V is TRBV20-1 and J is TRBJ1-6; 7 nucleotides align to TRBD1. The junction had 7 bases not matched to a gene; V was cut back by 1 base and J by 7 bases. CDR1 and CDR2 from the germline V gene are DFQATT and SNEGSKA (reference sequence). CDR3 length: 15 amino acids. The chain's CDR3 is CSARVPGQPNSPLHF. The CDR3 coding sequence is TGCAGTGCTAGAGTGCCGGGACAGCCGAATTCACCCCTCCACTTT.

The table lists this clonotype with a few counts. V usage is TRBV7-6 and J usage is TRBJ2-7; tentative D call: TRBD2 (6 bases). Germline V gene lookup returns CDR1 SGHVS and CDR2 FNYEAQ. Deletions cut 2 bases from V and 7 bases from J, with 15 bases between. The CDR3 has 14 amino acids. The chain's CDR3 is CASSLTSVGGEQYF. CDR3 coding DNA: TGTGCCAGCAGCTTAACGTCAGTGGGAGGAGAGCAGTACTTC. The full variable domain, rest sourced from reference TRBV7-6 and TRBJ2-7, is GAGVSQSPRYKVTKRGQDVALRCDPISGHVSLYWYRQALGQGPEFLTYFNYEAQQDKSGLPNDRFSAERPEGSISTLTIQRTEQRDSAMYRCASSLTSVGGEQYFGPGTRLTVT.

This clonotype was observed a handful of times. V is TRBV6-5 and J is TRBJ2-7, with TRBD1 matching over 7 bases. V gave up 6 bases and J gave up 2 bases; unmatched junction bases: 10. The CDR3 runs 15 residues. Germline CDR1 reads MNHEY; CDR2 reads SVGAGI. The CDR3, as DNA: TGTGCCAGCAGCCGTCAGCAGGGGGATACCTACGAGCAGTACTTC. This encodes CASSRQQGDTYEQYF.

V usage is TRBV7-2 and J usage is TRBJ2-4, with TRBD2 matching 7 bases. The CDR3 is 16 residues long. With 3 bases clipped from V and 1 base from J, the junction kept 6 bases outside the gene matches. CDR1 and CDR2 (germline): SGHTA, FQGNSA. CDR3 nucleotide sequence: TGTGCCAGCAGCTTGCGGGGGAGGACGGCCAAAAACATTCAGTACTTC. The encoded protein is CASSLRGRTAKNIQYF.

This clonotype has just a few counts. The chain links TRBV6-6 to TRBJ1-6; TRBD1 is a possible D gene (6 bases). CDR1 is MNHNY, CDR2 SVGAGI, per germline (reference sequence). The CDR3 is made up of 17 amino acids. The V gene lost 0 bases and the J gene lost 6 bases, with 15 bases spanning the gap. CDR3 sequence reads: CASSYSTRGNINSPLHF. The CDR3 DNA reads as TGTGCCAGCAGTTACTCGACCAGGGGAAATATTAATTCACCCCTCCACTTT.